One and the same sample provided the 4 T cell receptor beta chains below, sequenced in a study of T cell repertoires in cytomegalovirus infection. TCRdb reprocessed the reads via MiXCR and lists one record per CDR3 protein. The table records around 490,000 distinct CDR3 sequences, 26% of them present only once. The sample comprised PBMCs. The receptors derive from a human donor in good health (CMV status not recorded). Some clones in this sample may be carry-over from other donors' samples.

The rearrangement uses TRBV7-6 and TRBJ2-1; 11 positions match TRBD2. The germline V gene has CDR1 SGHVS and CDR2 FNYEAQ. J was trimmed by 7 bases and V by 1 base; bases with no gene match: 9. The CDR3 has 17 residues. As DNA, the CDR3 is TGTGCCAGCAGCTTAGAGGTTTTAGCGGGAGGGCAAAATGAGCAGTTCTTC. Translated, it gives CASSLEVLAGGQNEQFF.

The V and J genes are TRBV19 and TRBJ1-2; no reliable D call. V lost 1 base and J 4 bases, leaving 13 bases between the germline ends. This CDR3 is 15 amino acids long. Looked up from germline, CDR1 is LNHDA and CDR2 is SQIVND (reference sequence). This CDR3 reads CASSIAIGGSYGYTF. In DNA, the CDR3 is TGTGCCAGTAGTATAGCTATCGGAGGCAGCTATGGCTACACCTTC.

The rearrangement links TRBV12-3 or TRBV12-4 to TRBJ2-7; possibly TRBD2 for D (5 bases). CDR3 size: 16 residues. Trimming removed 5 bases at V and 7 bases at J, with 24 bases between. The DNA of the CDR3 is TGTGCCAGCAGTCCCGAGGATCGGGGTCTCTCTCGGGAGCAGTACTTC. This translates into CASSPEDRGLSREQYF.

The table lists this clonotype with many counts. This chain connects TRBV6-2 or TRBV6-3 to TRBJ2-1, with TRBD2 as a possible D gene (5 bases). V was cut by 5 bases and J by 6 bases, with 14 bases left in between. The CDR3 has 14 amino acids. CDR1 and CDR2 from the germline V gene are MNHEY and SVGEGT. CDR3 sequence (DNA): TGTGCCAGCAGTACTCGGCTAGCAGGCAATGAGCAGTTCTTC. It is translated as CASSTRLAGNEQFF.